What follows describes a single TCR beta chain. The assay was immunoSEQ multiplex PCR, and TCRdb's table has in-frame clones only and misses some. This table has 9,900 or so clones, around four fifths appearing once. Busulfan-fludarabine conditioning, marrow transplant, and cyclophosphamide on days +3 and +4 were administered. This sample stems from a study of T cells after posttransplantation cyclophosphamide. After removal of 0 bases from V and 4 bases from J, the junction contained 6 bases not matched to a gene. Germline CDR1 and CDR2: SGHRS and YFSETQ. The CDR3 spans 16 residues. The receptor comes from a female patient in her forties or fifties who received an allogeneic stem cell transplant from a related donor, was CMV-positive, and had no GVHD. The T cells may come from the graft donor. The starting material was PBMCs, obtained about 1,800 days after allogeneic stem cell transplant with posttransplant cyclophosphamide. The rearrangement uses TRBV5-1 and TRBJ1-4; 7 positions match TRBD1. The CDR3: CASSLAPGQINEKLFF. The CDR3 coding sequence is TGCGCCAGCAGCTTGGCTCCGGGACAGATTAATGAAAAACTGTTTTTT.